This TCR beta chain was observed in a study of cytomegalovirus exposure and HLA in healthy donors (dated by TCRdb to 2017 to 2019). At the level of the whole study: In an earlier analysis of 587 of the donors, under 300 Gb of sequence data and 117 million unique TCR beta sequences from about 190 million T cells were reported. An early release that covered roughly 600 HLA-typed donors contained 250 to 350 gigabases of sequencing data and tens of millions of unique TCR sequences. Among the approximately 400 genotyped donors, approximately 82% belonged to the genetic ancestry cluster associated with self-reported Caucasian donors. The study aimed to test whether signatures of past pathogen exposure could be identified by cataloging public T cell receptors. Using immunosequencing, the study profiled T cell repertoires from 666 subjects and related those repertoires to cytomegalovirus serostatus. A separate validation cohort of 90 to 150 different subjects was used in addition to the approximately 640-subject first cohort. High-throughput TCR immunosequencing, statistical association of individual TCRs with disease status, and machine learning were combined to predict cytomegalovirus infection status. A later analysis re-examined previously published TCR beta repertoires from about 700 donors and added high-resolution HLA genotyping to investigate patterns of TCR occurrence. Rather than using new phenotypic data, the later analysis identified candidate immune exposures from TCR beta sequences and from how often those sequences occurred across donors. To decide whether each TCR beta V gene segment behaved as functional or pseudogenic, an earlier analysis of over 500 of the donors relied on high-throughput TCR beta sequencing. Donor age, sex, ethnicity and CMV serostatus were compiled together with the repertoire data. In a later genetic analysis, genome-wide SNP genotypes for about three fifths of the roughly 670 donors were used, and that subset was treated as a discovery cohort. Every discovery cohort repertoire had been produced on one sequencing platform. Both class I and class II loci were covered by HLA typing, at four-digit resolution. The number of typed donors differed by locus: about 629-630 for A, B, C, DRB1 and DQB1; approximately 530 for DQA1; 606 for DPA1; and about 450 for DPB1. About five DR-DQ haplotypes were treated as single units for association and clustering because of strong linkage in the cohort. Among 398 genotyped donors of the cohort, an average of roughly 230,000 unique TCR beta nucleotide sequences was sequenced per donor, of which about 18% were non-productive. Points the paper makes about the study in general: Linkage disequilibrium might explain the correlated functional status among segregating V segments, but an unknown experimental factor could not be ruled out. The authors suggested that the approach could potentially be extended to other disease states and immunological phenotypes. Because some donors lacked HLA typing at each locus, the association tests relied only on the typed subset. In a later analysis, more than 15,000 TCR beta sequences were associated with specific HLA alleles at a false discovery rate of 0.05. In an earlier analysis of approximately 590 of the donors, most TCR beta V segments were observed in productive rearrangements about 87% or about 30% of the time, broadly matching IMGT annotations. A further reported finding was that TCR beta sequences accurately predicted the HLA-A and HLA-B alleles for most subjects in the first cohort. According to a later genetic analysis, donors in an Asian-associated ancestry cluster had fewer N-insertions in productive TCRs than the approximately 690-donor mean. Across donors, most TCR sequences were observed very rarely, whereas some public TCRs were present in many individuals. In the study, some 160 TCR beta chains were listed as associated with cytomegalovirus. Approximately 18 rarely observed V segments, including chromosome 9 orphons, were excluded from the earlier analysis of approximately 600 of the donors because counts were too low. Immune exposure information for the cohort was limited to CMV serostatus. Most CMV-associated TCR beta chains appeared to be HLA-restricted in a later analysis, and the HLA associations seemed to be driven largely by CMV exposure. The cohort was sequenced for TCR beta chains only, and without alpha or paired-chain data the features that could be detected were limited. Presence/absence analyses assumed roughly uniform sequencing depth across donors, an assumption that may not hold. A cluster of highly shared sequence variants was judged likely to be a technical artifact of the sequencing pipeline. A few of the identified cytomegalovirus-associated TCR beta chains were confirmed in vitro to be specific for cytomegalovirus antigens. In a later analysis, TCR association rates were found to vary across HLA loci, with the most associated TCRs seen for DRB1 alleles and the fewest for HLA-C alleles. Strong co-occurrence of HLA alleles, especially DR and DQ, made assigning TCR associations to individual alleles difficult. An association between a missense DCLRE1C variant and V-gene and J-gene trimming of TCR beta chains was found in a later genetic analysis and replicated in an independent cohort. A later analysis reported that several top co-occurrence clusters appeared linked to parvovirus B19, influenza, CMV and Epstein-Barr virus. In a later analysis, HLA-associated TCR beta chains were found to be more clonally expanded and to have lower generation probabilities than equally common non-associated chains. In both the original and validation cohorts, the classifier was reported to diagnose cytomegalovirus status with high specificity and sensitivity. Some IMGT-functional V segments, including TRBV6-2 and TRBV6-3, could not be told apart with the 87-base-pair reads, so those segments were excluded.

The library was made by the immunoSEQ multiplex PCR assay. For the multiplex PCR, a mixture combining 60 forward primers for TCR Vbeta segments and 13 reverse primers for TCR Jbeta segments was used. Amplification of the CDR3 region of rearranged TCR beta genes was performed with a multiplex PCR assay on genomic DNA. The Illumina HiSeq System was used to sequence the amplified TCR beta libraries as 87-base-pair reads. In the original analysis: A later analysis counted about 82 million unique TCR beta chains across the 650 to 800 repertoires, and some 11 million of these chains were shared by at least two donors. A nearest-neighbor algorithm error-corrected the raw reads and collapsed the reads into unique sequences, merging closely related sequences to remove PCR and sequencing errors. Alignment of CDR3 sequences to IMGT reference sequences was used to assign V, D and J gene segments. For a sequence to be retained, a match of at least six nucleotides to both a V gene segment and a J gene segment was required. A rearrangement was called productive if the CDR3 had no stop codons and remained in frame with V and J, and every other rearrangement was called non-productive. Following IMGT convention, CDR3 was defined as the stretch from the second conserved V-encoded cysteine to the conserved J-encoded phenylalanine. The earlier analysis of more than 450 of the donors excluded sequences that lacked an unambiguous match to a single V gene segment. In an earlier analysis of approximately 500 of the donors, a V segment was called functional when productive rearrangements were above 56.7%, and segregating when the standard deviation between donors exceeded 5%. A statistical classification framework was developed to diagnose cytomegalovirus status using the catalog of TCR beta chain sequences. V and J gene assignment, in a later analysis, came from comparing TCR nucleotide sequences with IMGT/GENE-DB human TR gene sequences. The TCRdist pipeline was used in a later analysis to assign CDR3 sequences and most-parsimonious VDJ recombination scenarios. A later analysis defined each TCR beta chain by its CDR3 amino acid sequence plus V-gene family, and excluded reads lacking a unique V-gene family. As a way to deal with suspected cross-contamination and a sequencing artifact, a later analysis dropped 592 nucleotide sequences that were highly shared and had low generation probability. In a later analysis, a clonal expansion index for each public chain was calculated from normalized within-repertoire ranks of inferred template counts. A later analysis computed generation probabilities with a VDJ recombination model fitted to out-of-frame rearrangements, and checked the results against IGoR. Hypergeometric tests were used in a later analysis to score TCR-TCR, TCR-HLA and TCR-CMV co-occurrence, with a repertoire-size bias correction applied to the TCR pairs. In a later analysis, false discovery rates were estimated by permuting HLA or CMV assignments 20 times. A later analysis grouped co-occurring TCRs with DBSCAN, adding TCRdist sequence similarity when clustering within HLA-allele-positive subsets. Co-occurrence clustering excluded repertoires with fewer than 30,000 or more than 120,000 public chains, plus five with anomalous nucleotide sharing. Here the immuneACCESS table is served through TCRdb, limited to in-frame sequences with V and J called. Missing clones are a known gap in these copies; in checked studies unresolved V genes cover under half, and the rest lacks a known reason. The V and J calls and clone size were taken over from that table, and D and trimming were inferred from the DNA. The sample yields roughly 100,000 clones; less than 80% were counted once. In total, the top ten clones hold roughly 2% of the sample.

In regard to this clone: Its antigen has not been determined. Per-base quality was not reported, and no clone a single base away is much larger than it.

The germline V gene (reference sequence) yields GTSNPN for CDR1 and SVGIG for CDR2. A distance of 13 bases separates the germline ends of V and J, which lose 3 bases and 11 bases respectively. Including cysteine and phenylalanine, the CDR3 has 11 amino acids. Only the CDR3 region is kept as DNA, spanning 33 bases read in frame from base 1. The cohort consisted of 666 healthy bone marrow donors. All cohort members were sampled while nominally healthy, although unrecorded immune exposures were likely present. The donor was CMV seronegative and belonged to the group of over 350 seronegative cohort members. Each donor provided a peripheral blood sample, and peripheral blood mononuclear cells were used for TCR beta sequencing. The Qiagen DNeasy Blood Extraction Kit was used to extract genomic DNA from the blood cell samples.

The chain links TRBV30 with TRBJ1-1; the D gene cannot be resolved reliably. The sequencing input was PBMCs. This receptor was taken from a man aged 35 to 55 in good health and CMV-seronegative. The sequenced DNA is TGTGCCTGGAGGCAACAGTGGTTGGCTTTCTTT. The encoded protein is CAWRQQWLAFF.